A single sample gave rise to the 24 T cell receptor beta chains below, sequenced in a study of blood T cells in healthy people across ages. PCR was performed a second time for roughly 6 to 12 cycles using a sample-barcoded 5' primer and a J-beta primer mix. TCRdb recomputed calls from the 5' RACE reads with MiXCR, one row per CDR3 protein. The sample holds hundreds of thousands of distinct CDR3 sequences, roughly three fifths seen once. Material for sequencing was blood. The receptors come from a man aged 35-49 years in good health.

This clonotype was seen ten or more times. V is TRBV7-8 and J is TRBJ2-7; 7 nucleotides align to TRBD1. The germline V gene encodes CDR1 SGHVS and CDR2 FQNEAQ. This CDR3 spans 14 amino acids. V trimming: 7 bases; J trimming: 4 bases; junction bases outside the gene matches: 10. CDR3 nucleotides: TGTGCCAGCACCTTGGGCAGGGGGACGTACGAGCAGTACTTC. Amino acids: CASTLGRGTYEQYF.

A few counts support this clonotype. The CDR3 sequence is CASSGQMSEQFF. The CDR3 coding sequence is TGTGCCAGCAGTGGACAGATGAGTGAGCAGTTCTTC. The rearrangement links TRBV6-6 to TRBJ2-1; weak D call: TRBD1 (6 bases). The CDR3 runs 12 residues. Germline lookup yields CDR1 MNHNY and CDR2 SVGAGI (reference sequence). Trimming shortened V by 5 bases and J by 9 bases, and 11 bases separated the two germline ends.

The chain recombines TRBV2 with TRBJ2-5; D gene unclear. Per germline, CDR1 SNHLY and CDR2 FYNNEI. V gave up 4 bases and J gave up 1 base, with 10 bases separating them. The CDR3 loop spans 14 amino acids. The CDR3 region is CASSVHSPQETQYF. As DNA, the CDR3 is TGTGCCAGCAGTGTCCACTCTCCCCAAGAGACCCAGTACTTC.

This sequence joins TRBV13 and TRBJ2-3; D not resolved. Looked up from germline, CDR1 is PRHDT and CDR2 is FYEKMQ (reference sequence). The CDR3 sequence is 14 residues long. V was trimmed by 1 base and J by 1 base, leaving 6 bases between them. DNA for the CDR3: TGTGCCAGCAGCTTAGTGCCTGGCACAGATACGCAGTATTTT. It codes for CASSLVPGTDTQYF.

The rearrangement links TRBV6-5 to TRBJ2-5; TRBD2 agrees at 9 bases. The CDR3 totals 16 residues. Looked up from germline, CDR1 is MNHEY and CDR2 is SVGAGI. With V trimmed by 3 bases and J by 4 bases, 9 bases remained unmatched. CDR3 coding DNA: TGTGCCAGCAGTTATGGCGGGCGGGGGGGCGTAGAGACCCAGTACTTC. This encodes CASSYGGRGGVETQYF.

The gene calls are TRBV7-8 and TRBJ2-1, with D perhaps matching TRBD2 (5 bases). Per germline, CDR1 SGHVS and CDR2 FQNEAQ. V was clipped by 10 bases and J by 5 bases, with 18 bases between them. This CDR3 is 14 amino acids long. CDR3 region: CATTITGGNNEQFF. CDR3 sequence (DNA): TGTGCCACCACGATAACTGGAGGCAACAATGAGCAGTTCTTC. The whole variable domain, remainder taken from reference TRBV7-8 and TRBJ2-1, is GAGVSQSPRYKVAKRGQDVALRCDPISGHVSLFWYQQALGQGPEFLTYFQNEAQLDKSGLPSDRFFAERPEGSVSTLKIQRTQQEDSAVYLCATTITGGNNEQFFGPGTRLTVL.

The chain carries TRBV6-5 and TRBJ2-6, with 7 bases aligning to TRBD2. The CDR3 consists of 17 residues. CDR1 and CDR2 (germline): MNHEY, SVGAGI. Trimming at V came to 0 bases and at J to 4 bases, leaving 6 bases not matched to a gene. Written as DNA, the CDR3 is TGTGCCAGCAGTTACTCGATTGGGGGGGGAGGGGCCAACGTCCTGACTTTC. This gives the protein CASSYSIGGGGANVLTF.

The chain is built from TRBV20-1 and TRBJ1-2; D is unclear. Germline assignment: CDR1 DFQATT and CDR2 SNEGSKA (reference sequence). V lost 2 bases, J lost 8 bases, and 9 bases lay in between. This CDR3 contains 11 residues. The DNA of the CDR3 is TGCAGTGCTAGACTAGGGCACGGCTACACCTTC. Translated, it gives CSARLGHGYTF.

The table lists this clonotype with a few counts. The chain uses TRBV6-5 and TRBJ2-1; D call uncertain. Per germline, CDR1 MNHEY and CDR2 SVGAGI. This CDR3 comprises 11 residues. The ends were cut back, 2 bases at V and 8 bases at J, with 4 bases in the middle. The CDR3 DNA reads as TGTGCCAGCAGTTACGACGATGAGCAGTTCTTC. Amino acids: CASSYDDEQFF.

The rearrangement joins TRBV5-1 to TRBJ1-2, with 11 bases identical to TRBD1. This CDR3 has 14 residues. J gave up 7 bases and V 4 bases, and 6 bases lay outside the gene matches. Per germline, CDR1 SGHRS and CDR2 YFSETQ. The CDR3 DNA reads as TGCGCCAGCAGCCCTGGACAGGGGGCGGTTGGCTACACCTTC. It specifies CASSPGQGAVGYTF.

The chain links TRBV11-1 to TRBJ2-2; the D is unclear. Germline assignment: CDR1 SGHAT and CDR2 FQDESV (reference sequence). Trimming took 1 base from V and 4 from J, leaving 10 bases between them. There are 15 residues in the CDR3. The CDR3 DNA reads as TGTGCCAGCAGCTTAGTAGTGGGCCGCACCGGGGAGCTGTTTTTT. It specifies CASSLVVGRTGELFF.

V and J are TRBV27 and TRBJ2-3; perhaps TRBD1 as D (5 bases). CDR3 size: 14 residues. Germline CDR1 MNHEY, CDR2 SMNVEV (reference sequence). V dropped 2 bases and J dropped 2 bases, with 8 bases sitting between them. In nucleotides, the CDR3 is TGTGCCAGCAGTTTAAGACAGTACACAGATACGCAGTATTTT. Translation: CASSLRQYTDTQYF.

The chain couples TRBV6-1 to TRBJ2-4, with D perhaps assigned TRBD1 or TRBD2 (5 bases each). The V end was cut by 2 bases, the J end by 13 bases, with 18 bases between. Per germline, CDR1 MNHNS and CDR2 SASEGT. The CDR3 is made up of 14 amino acids. This CDR3 reads CASSEFLGFEGQYF. The DNA for the CDR3 is TGTGCCAGCAGTGAATTTTTAGGGTTCGAGGGGCAGTACTTC.

This clonotype was observed at least ten times. This chain links TRBV5-6 with TRBJ2-5, with unresolved D. The CDR3 runs to 16 residues. The germline V gene has CDR1 SGHDT and CDR2 YYEEEE. Deletions cut 1 base from V and 1 base from J, with 14 bases between. The DNA for the CDR3 is TGTGCCAGCAGCTTGTATACGGGTCGTGGCCAAGAGACCCAGTACTTC. This gives the protein CASSLYTGRGQETQYF.

This clonotype has just a few counts. The chain joins TRBV7-3 to TRBJ2-5; no clear D gene. This CDR3 comprises 13 residues. V was cut by 5 bases and J by 1 base, with 8 bases left in between. CDR1 is SGHTA, CDR2 FQGTGA, per germline. The CDR3 here is CASSPTAQETQYF. CDR3 coding DNA: TGTGCCAGCAGCCCAACCGCCCAAGAGACCCAGTACTTC.

This clonotype was recorded a few times. This chain connects TRBV6-2 or TRBV6-3 to TRBJ2-5; D may be TRBD1 or TRBD2 (5 bases each). CDR1 is MNHEY and CDR2 is SVGEGT in the germline V gene. V dropped 10 bases and J dropped 2 bases, with 14 bases sitting between them. This CDR3 is 13 amino acids long. Here the CDR3 reads CATSGTQQETQYF. In DNA form, the CDR3 reads TGTGCCACATCCGGGACGCAACAAGAGACCCAGTACTTC.

This clonotype was observed a few times. The chain couples TRBV4-1 to TRBJ1-2; 10 bases align to TRBD1. The length of the CDR3 is 15 residues. Germline V lookup: CDR1 MGHRA, CDR2 YSYEKL. The J segment lost 6 bases and the V segment lost 4 bases, leaving 8 bases of the junction unmatched. CDR3 nucleotide sequence: TGCGCCAGCAGCCTCGCGACAGGGGGCGCCAATGGCTACACCTTC. This sequence encodes CASSLATGGANGYTF.

The rearrangement links TRBV6-2 or TRBV6-3 to TRBJ2-2; D is tentatively TRBD1 or TRBD2 (5 bases each). This CDR3 is built from 15 residues. In germline, CDR1 is MNHEY, CDR2 SVGEGT. Trimming pared 2 bases from V and 7 bases from J, leaving 14 bases between. CDR3 residues: CASSYVGTSFGELFF. In DNA, the CDR3 is TGTGCCAGCAGTTACGTGGGGACCTCCTTCGGGGAGCTGTTTTTT.

The V call is TRBV11-3, the J call TRBJ2-1, with no clear D. CDR3 length equals 14 residues. The germline V and J ends were trimmed by 5 bases and 6 bases, with 14 bases remaining between them. Germline assignment: CDR1 SGHNT and CDR2 YENEEA. CDR3 coding DNA: TGTGCCAGCAGCCCTTGGGATGGCTCCAATGAGCAGTTCTTC. It translates to CASSPWDGSNEQFF.

This sequence joins TRBV2 and TRBJ2-3, with 10 nucleotides matching TRBD2. Germline-derived CDR1 and CDR2 are SNHLY and FYNNEI. The CDR3 is 15 amino acids. With V trimmed by 6 bases and J by 5 bases, 8 bases remained unmatched. The CDR3 is CASSGNSGGRDTQYF. In DNA, the CDR3 is TGTGCCAGCAGCGGGAATAGCGGGGGGCGAGATACGCAGTATTTT.

The genes are TRBV20-1 and TRBJ2-7; perhaps D is TRBD1 or TRBD2 (5 bases each). Trimming shortened V by 3 bases and J by 3 bases, and 12 bases separated the two germline ends. This CDR3 has 13 residues. Per germline, CDR1 DFQATT and CDR2 SNEGSKA (reference sequence). The CDR3 DNA follows: TGCAGTGCTAGGGAACGGGGCCTCTACGAGCAGTACTTC. The encoded protein is CSARERGLYEQYF.

The chain couples TRBV5-1 to TRBJ2-7; TRBD1 agrees at 9 bases. The V and J ends lost 4 bases and 5 bases, in that order; junction bases with no gene match: 4. CDR3 length: 13 amino acids. Germline-derived CDR1 and CDR2 are SGHRS and YFSETQ. The CDR3 DNA reads TGCGCCAGCAGCGCCTGGACAGGGGACGAGCAGTACTTC. As protein: CASSAWTGDEQYF.

The J gene is TRBJ2-7, the V gene TRBV28; 13 bases are a match to TRBD2. CDR1 is MDHEN and CDR2 is SYDVKM in the germline V gene. CDR3 length: 16 amino acids. After removal of 6 bases from V and 5 bases from J, the junction contained 10 bases not matched to a gene. CDR3 residues: CASSQREGLAGNEQYF. CDR3 DNA sequence: TGTGCCAGCAGCCAAAGAGAGGGACTAGCGGGAAACGAGCAGTACTTC.

The V call is TRBV24-1, the J call TRBJ2-1; TRBD2 matches at 8 bases. The CDR3 runs to 14 residues. The trim removed 10 bases at V and 7 bases at J, leaving 11 bases unmatched. Germline assignment: CDR1 KGHDR and CDR2 SFDVKD. The CDR3 is CATSGTLDQNEQFF. The CDR3 DNA sequence: TGTGCCACTAGCGGGACACTTGACCAGAATGAGCAGTTCTTC.